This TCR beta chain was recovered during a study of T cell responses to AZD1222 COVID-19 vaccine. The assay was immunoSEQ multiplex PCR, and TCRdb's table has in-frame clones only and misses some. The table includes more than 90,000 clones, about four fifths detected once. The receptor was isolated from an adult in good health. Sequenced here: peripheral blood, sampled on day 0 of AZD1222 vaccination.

The CDR3 nucleotides read TGCAGCGTTTTGTTGGACCGTGCAACTAATGAAAAACTGTTTTTT. Translating it yields CSVLLDRATNEKLFF. The chain couples TRBV29-1 to TRBJ1-4; D remains ambiguous. The V end lost 5 bases, the J end lost 0 bases, and 13 bases lay between the germline ends. The CDR3 sequence is 15 residues long. Germline V CDR1 and CDR2: SQVTM, ANQGSEA.